This T cell receptor (beta chain) was observed in a study of T cells in Graves' hyperthyroidism and ophthalmopathy. Between the trimmed V and J ends, which lost 3 bases and 7 bases, there was a span of 1 base. This CDR3 has 10 residues. Germline CDR1 reads SNHLY; CDR2 reads FYNNEI. TCR beta CDR3 region amplification was performed from RNA transcripts. First-round RT-PCR targeting the TCR CDR3 was performed with the HTBI primer set. Via MiXCR, TCRdb re-called the multiplex PCR reads, giving one row per CDR3 protein. The sample has some 550,000 distinct CDR3 sequences, 15% to 20% seen once. The study's findings and limits: In validation, the model predicted ophthalmopathy. These predictions came a median about 6.5 months before onset.

This clonotype was detected a few times. Its antigen is as yet unknown. The source is a woman in her thirties or forties with Graves' ophthalmopathy. This chain links TRBV2 with TRBJ1-3; no firm D call. The sequenced sample consisted of blood. CDR3 in amino acids: CASSDNTIYF. The CDR3 nucleotides read TGTGCCAGCAGTGATAACACCATATATTTT. The full variable domain, in which reference TRBV2 and TRBJ1-3 provide the parts outside the CDR3, is EPEVTQTPSHQVTQMGQEVILRCVPISNHLYFYWYRQILGQKVEFLVSFYNNEISEKSEIFDDQFSVERPDGSNFTLKIRSTKLEDSAMYFCASSDNTIYFGEGSWLTVV.